Below, one T cell receptor beta chain is given with its context. TCRdb's copy holds only in-frame clones and misses some; the assay was immunoSEQ multiplex PCR. Of hundreds of thousands of clones listed, 80% to 90% were seen once; the top ten hold roughly 9.4%. The entry originates in a study of blood T cell repertoires in COVID-19. Study-level information: Samples taken during acute and convalescent COVID-19 were collected in the United States, Italy and Spain.

Those who participated ranged in age from 18 to 89 years and resided in about two dozen US areas. The origin of this receptor is a woman aged 50 to 65 who had recovered from COVID-19. Sequencing was done on a sample of PBMCs or T cells enriched from blood (not recorded which).

The CDR3 loop is CASSPFGDWGGHF. The CDR3 bases are TGTGCCAGCAGTCCCTTTGGGGATTGGGGGGGGCATTTT. The V call is TRBV28, the J call TRBJ1-5; possible D gene TRBD1, 5 bases. Germline V gives CDR1 MDHEN, CDR2 SYDVKM. This CDR3 has 13 residues. The V gene lost 5 bases and the J gene lost 15 bases, with 20 bases spanning the gap.